Described below is a single T cell receptor beta chain sequence and its context. This clonotype was seen at least ten times. The target of this receptor is not known. No base quality values were provided; no much bigger clone lies one nucleotide off. The sample comes from a study of neurological immune-mediated disorders (dated by TCRdb to between 2018 and 2021). Describing the broader study: Among the roughly 34 multiple sclerosis patients, relapsing-remitting MS was present in around 31 and secondary progressive MS was present in 3. Using UMI-based sequencing, the study compared peripheral blood TCR-beta repertoires from patients with HTLV-I-associated myelopathy (HAM/TSP), patients with multiple sclerosis, and healthy controls. Alongside PBMC samples, the set of about 97 TCR-beta libraries contained longitudinal samples, technical triplicates, and paired CD4+ and CD8+ T-cell subsets that had been sorted. Of the approximately 66 subjects in the cohort, some 15 were HAM/TSP patients, some 35 were multiple sclerosis patients, and some 20 were healthy controls. The full study reports these points: Across subjects, expanded clones never shared an identical CDR3 amino acid sequence, which suggests that the TCR-beta repertoires in every group were private. Phylogenetic analysis grouped repertoires from 18 of 34 MS patients into a cluster of related CDR3 sequences, suggesting a possible repertoire-level signature. The MS cluster showed no association with clinical or MRI features, and the authors stated that larger cohorts are needed. The highest TCR clonal expansion was observed in HAM/TSP patients, whereas the lowest was observed in MS patients, even when compared with healthy controls.

For the unsorted PBMC libraries, 2 million PBMCs were stored in RNAlater at -80 degrees C until RNA extraction and were used to generate the libraries. The multiple sclerosis patients were enrolled in a US clinical protocol that used magnetic resonance imaging to evaluate disease progression. Peripheral blood underwent Ficoll-Hypaque density gradient centrifugation to isolate PBMCs, which were then cryopreserved in liquid nitrogen. Per the germline V gene, SGHRS is the CDR1 and YFSETQ is the CDR2. Between the V and J ends, shortened by 4 bases and 0 bases respectively, the junction contains 11 bases. The CDR3 holds 15 amino acids from the cysteine to the phenylalanine. Just the 45-base CDR3 DNA is kept, in frame starting at base 1. To synthesize cDNA, template-switch 5'RACE was performed with a primer carrying a 10-nucleotide random unique molecular identifier so that each TCR transcript was tagged. Every sequencing run covered 15-18 subjects and yielded more than 170 million TCR-beta sequences. The RNeasy kit was used to extract total RNA. TCR-beta VDJ regions were amplified with primers for the TCR constant region and the 5'RACE anchor, using the KAPA Real-time Library Amplification kit. A first PCR added sample indexes and Illumina adaptors, after which a second PCR increased the library yield. After purification with Ampure beads, the TCR product of roughly 650 bp was size-selected on a 2% E-gel SizeSelection system. Before pooling, libraries had their quality checked on a Bioanalyzer, their concentration measured with Qubit, and their quantity determined with the Kapa Library Quantification kit. Paired-end 2 x 150 bp sequencing of the libraries was performed on an Illumina HiSeq 2500. To increase sequence diversity, 25-30% phiX was spiked into each library pool. Under the source paper's analysis protocol: Quality-filtered reads were processed with the UMI-based MiGEC pipeline, and over 80% of raw TCR sequences were removed by the MiGEC pipeline during error correction. VDJ genes were aligned to IMGT germline references, and clonotypes were defined by unique CDR3 amino acid sequence plus V-J genes. Clonal expansion, Shannon diversity and CDR3 relatedness were evaluated with VDJtools (CalcPairwiseDistances, ClusterSamples), while phylogenetic trees were built in CLCbio workbench. Expanded clones were defined as having at least 8 unique UMIs, based on coefficient-of-variation modelling across technical triplicates. TCRdb cleaned the public reads at Q25 with fastp, built clones with MiXCR and kept in-frame beta chains. All rows with the same CDR3 protein become a single entry with the most common DNA and genes. The V and J calls were determined by TCRdb, not by the authors. Across this sample there are tens of thousands of distinct CDR3 sequences, with around 3.9% seen only once. The ten largest clones add up to approximately 1.6% of the sample.

Sequencing was carried out using PBMCs. Recombination joined TRBV5-1 with TRBJ1-3; TRBD1 might be the D gene, on 6 matching bases. The receptor was derived from a man aged 25 to 40 with multiple sclerosis. The DNA is TGCGCCAGCAGCAACAGGGCTAGCTCTGGAAACACCATATATTTT. Its protein product is CASSNRASSGNTIYF.